The present entry profiles one T cell receptor beta chain with its context. This receptor's antigen is unknown. The sample holds no much larger clone one base away, and base qualities are not on file. The library was obtained by 5' RACE. TCRdb records Illumina HiSeq 2500 as the sequencer. A second about 6 to 11 cycle PCR used a sample-barcoded 5' primer and a J-beta primer mix. A template-switch 5' adaptor carrying 12 random nucleotides introduced a unique molecular identifier onto each TCR beta cDNA molecule. At least 2.5 million CDR3-containing paired-end reads were obtained from each sample. First-strand cDNA synthesis was performed from all RNA using the Mint cDNA synthesis kit, with priming by a TRBC-specific oligonucleotide. After uracil-DNA glycosylase treatment, a first 18-cycle PCR used universal primers M1SS and BC2_uni_R on all cDNA. The study's own analysis went as follows. For normalization, 1 million high-quality reads, each with a distinct molecular identifier, were randomly selected from each sample. Instead of being binned into consensus sequences, reads that shared molecular identifiers were thrown out. MiTCR, set to a Q25 quality threshold and the strictest error-elimination algorithm, was used for CDR3 identification, clonotype clustering and error correction. Lower-bound total TCR beta diversity was estimated with a nonparametric unseen species model using Euler transformation. TCRdb reanalyzed the raw reads on its own, using fastp at Q25 for trimming and MiXCR for clone calling, and kept in-frame beta chains. Under each unique CDR3 protein, matching rows form one entry showing the most common genes and DNA. The V and J calls, along with clone size, are taken from TCRdb and not from the paper's own processing. The sample data list about 400,000 distinct CDR3 sequences, and 45% to 65% of these were observed just once. Around 53% of the sample rests with the top ten.

This entry is derived from a study of blood T cells in healthy people across ages (dated by TCRdb to the mid-2010s). Context from the whole study: In model experiments, template switching captured about one uniquely barcoded TCR beta cDNA molecule for every two T cells. Age-related changes in TCR beta repertoire diversity were measured in the study by deep sequencing normalized with unique cDNA molecular identifiers. The donors were split into four age groups: young (average about 16 years), middle-aged (about 40), aged (over 55) and long-lived (approximately 89). Donors of different ages were randomly distributed across sequencing lanes to avoid experimental bias. For two donors (one aged 18 to 29 and one aged 80 or older), the study analyzed two additional independent replicas of 1 million unique cDNA reads from the same blood draw. Study-level results and caveats: Since profiling was done on bulk unsorted PBMCs, naive and antigen-experienced compartments could not be conclusively compared. Because donor CMV infection status was unknown, age-related changes in expanded clonotypes were potentially confounded. Observed TCR beta diversity correlated strongly with the percentage of naive T cells measured by flow cytometry. Compared with the aged group, the long-lived group had more naive CD4+ T cells, fewer expanded clones and increased TCR diversity, suggesting age selection. As age increased, observed TCR beta diversity per million T cells dropped in a roughly linear way, and a significant reduction was already evident by age about 40. Estimates of total diversity based on one million sequenced T cells were considered lower bounds and underestimates.

From a lookup of the germline V gene (reference sequence), CDR1 and CDR2 are PRHDT and FYEKMQ. The CDR3, from cysteine to phenylalanine, totals 14 residues. Only the CDR3 portion is preserved as DNA: 42 bases, with reading frame beginning at the first base. At the junction V is shortened by 0 bases and J by 3 bases, with 7 bases in between. Systemically healthy Caucasian individuals from Russia, around 39 in total and aged roughly 6 to 95 years, were included as donors. Each donor gave approximately 9.3 milliliters of peripheral blood, collected into EDTA-treated Vacutainer tubes. Ficoll-Paque density-gradient centrifugation was used to isolate PBMCs, with at least 7 million per sample. Total RNA was extracted from PBMCs with Trizol reagent, with at least 5.5 micrograms obtained per sample. The percentages of naive CD45RAhigh/CD27high T cells were determined by flow cytometry on a PBMC aliquot from every donor.

This receptor was taken from a man aged 55-75 years in good health. The specimen sequenced was blood. This receptor chain uses TRBV13 and TRBJ2-3, and the D gene may be TRBD1, 5 bases matching. At the DNA level, the sequence is TGTGCCAGCAGCTTAGGGGACAATACAGATACGCAGTATTTT. Its protein is CASSLGDNTDTQYF.